The 27 T cell receptor beta chains reported below all come from one sample, sequenced in a study of T cells in Graves' hyperthyroidism and ophthalmopathy. Amplified TCR beta CDR3 regions derived from RNA transcripts. First-round RT-PCR of the TCR CDR3 relied on the HTBI primer set. MiXCR, run by TCRdb on the multiplex PCR reads, gives a single entry per CDR3 protein. The table lists about 560,000 distinct CDR3 sequences, around 17% of them singletons. The sample consisted of blood. These receptors were taken from a woman aged 18 to 35 with Graves' hyperthyroidism.

This chain links TRBV19 with TRBJ2-1, with 9 bases matching TRBD2. The junction had 8 bases not matched to a gene; V was cut back by 7 bases and J by 7 bases. This CDR3 spans 14 amino acids. CDR1 is LNHDA, CDR2 SQIVND, per germline (reference sequence). CDR3 region: CASTPGLALNEQFF. CDR3 DNA sequence: TGTGCCAGTACCCCGGGACTAGCCCTTAATGAGCAGTTCTTC. The full variable domain, completed using reference TRBV19 and TRBJ2-1, is DGGITQSPKYLFRKEGQNVTLSCEQNLNHDAMYWYRQDPGQGLRLIYYSQIVNDFQKGDIAEGYSVSREKKESFPLTVTSAQKNPTAFYLCASTPGLALNEQFFGPGTRLTVL.

The chain links TRBV6-1 to TRBJ2-5; 11 bases fit TRBD2. The V and J ends lost 6 bases and 1 base, in that order; junction bases with no gene match: 7. Germline V gene data show CDR1 as MNHNS and CDR2 as SASEGT. The CDR3 has 16 amino acids. CDR3 sequence: CASSHSGGGFQETQYF. The CDR3 coding sequence is TGTGCCAGCAGCCATAGCGGGGGGGGTTTCCAAGAGACCCAGTACTTC.

This clonotype was detected ten times or more. V usage is TRBV3-1 and J usage is TRBJ2-1; TRBD2 might be the D (6 bases). Germline V gene sequence: CDR1 LGHDT, CDR2 YNNKEL (reference sequence). The CDR3 spans 16 residues. V shed 0 bases and J shed 3 bases, with 12 bases lying between them. Here the CDR3 DNA reads TGTGCCAGCAGCCAAGATTACGGGAGAGGCTACAATGAGCAGTTCTTC. As protein: CASSQDYGRGYNEQFF.

In this sample, this clonotype turned up many times. The V and J genes are TRBV18 and TRBJ1-1, with TRBD1 as a possible D gene (5 bases). V was shortened by 0 bases and J by 1 base, with 12 bases between the two germline ends. The CDR3 has 16 amino acids. Germline V gene lookup returns CDR1 KGHSH and CDR2 LQKENI. CDR3 coding DNA: TGTGCCAGCTCACCACCCACCTGGGGGGGGAACACTGAAGCTTTCTTT. It translates to CASSPPTWGGNTEAFF.

This clonotype has at least ten counts. A clone one base away is much larger, so this may be a read error. The chain has TRBV7-2 and TRBJ1-1; D may be TRBD1 (5 bases). The CDR3 loop spans 12 amino acids. The V and J ends lost 8 bases and 8 bases respectively, with 15 bases between them. The germline V gene encodes CDR1 SGHTA and CDR2 FQGNSA. Here the CDR3 reads CASGTYPAEAFF. In DNA, the CDR3 is TGTGCCAGCGGGACCTACCCGGCGGAAGCTTTCTTT. Complete variable domain (other parts from reference TRBV7-2 and TRBJ1-1): GAGVSQSPSNKVTEKGKDVELRCDPISGHTALYWYRQSLGQGLEFLIYFQGNSAPDKSGLPSDRFSAERTGGSVSTLTIQRTQQEDSAVYLCASGTYPAEAFFGQGTRLTVV.

The rearrangement uses TRBV24-1 and TRBJ1-2, with TRBD1 matching 8 bases. Trimming took 3 bases from V and 0 from J; bases not matched to a gene: 5. CDR3 length: 16 amino acids. Germline-derived CDR1 and CDR2 are KGHDR and SFDVKD. DNA for the CDR3: TGTGCCACCAGTGATCCGAGACAGGGGCCTAACTATGGCTACACCTTC. As protein: CATSDPRQGPNYGYTF.

This clonotype is a singleton in its sample. With a much larger clone just one base away, this may be a read error. This chain links TRBV28 with TRBJ1-2, with 8 bases aligning to TRBD1. Germline CDR1 and CDR2: MDHEN and SYDVKM. This CDR3 has 13 residues. The CDR3 nucleotides are TGTGTCAGCAGTTTGGCCAGGGGGCTAGGCTACACCTTC. Translation gives CVSSLARGLGYTF.

This clonotype came up a few times. The chain carries TRBV5-1 and TRBJ2-1; tentatively, D is TRBD2 (5 bases). The length of the CDR3 is 18 residues. The germline V and J ends were trimmed by 0 bases and 0 bases, with 16 bases remaining between them. Germline loops: CDR1 SGHRS, CDR2 YFSETQ. The CDR3 DNA reads TGCGCCAGCAGCTTGGGCAGCTTCCAGCGGCACTCCTACAATGAGCAGTTCTTC. Its translation: CASSLGSFQRHSYNEQFF.

The chain employs TRBV6-1 and TRBJ2-7; the D gene is possibly TRBD1 (5 bases). Germline values: CDR1 MNHNS, CDR2 SASEGT. Trimming took 7 bases from V and 6 from J, leaving 13 bases between them. This CDR3 is built from 12 residues. The CDR3 sequence: CASTPRQREQYF. The CDR3 coding sequence is TGTGCCAGCACGCCGAGACAGCGCGAGCAGTACTTC.

Many counts were recorded for this clonotype. The CDR3 nucleotides are TGTGCCAGCAGTTTAGGCAGGGGGAATGAGCAGTTCTTC. Translated: CASSLGRGNEQFF. The genes are TRBV12-3 or TRBV12-4 and TRBJ2-1, with 7 bases lining up with TRBD1. Germline trimming cut 1 base from V and 7 bases from J; bases unmatched to any gene: 1. CDR3 length: 13 residues.

This clonotype was picked up many times. The CDR3 spells CASSDARLVHEQYF. DNA of the CDR3: TGTGCCAGCAGCGACGCCAGGTTAGTCCACGAGCAGTACTTC. The chain links TRBV5-8 to TRBJ2-7; D gene uncertain. Between the trimmed V and J ends, which lost 4 bases and 5 bases, there was a span of 16 bases. CDR1 is SGHTS and CDR2 is YDEGEE in the germline V gene. CDR3 length: 14 amino acids.

The CDR3 sequence is CASSLVPKNSGNSYNSPLHF. CDR3 DNA sequence: TGTGCCAGCAGTTTGGTGCCTAAAAACAGTGGCAACTCCTATAATTCACCCCTCCACTTT. The V call is TRBV12-3 or TRBV12-4, the J call TRBJ1-6; no firm D call. V was trimmed by 3 bases and J by 0 bases, leaving 21 bases between them. The CDR3 loop spans 20 amino acids.

Ten or more counts support this clonotype. This rearrangement joins TRBV5-6 to TRBJ1-5; possibly TRBD1 for D (6 bases). The CDR3 runs 15 residues. Trimming removed 1 base at V and 4 bases at J, with 12 bases between. From germline, CDR1 is SGHDT and CDR2 YYEEEE. This CDR3 is CASSLWGAWNQPQHF. The CDR3 nucleotides are TGTGCCAGCAGCTTGTGGGGGGCTTGGAATCAGCCCCAGCATTTT.

This clonotype was found once. CDR3 sequence (DNA): TGTGCCAGCAGCCAATCGACTAGCGGGGAACAATATCGAGAGACCCAGTACTTC. It is translated as CASSQSTSGEQYRETQYF. The chain recombines TRBV4-2 with TRBJ2-5; 11 bases align to TRBD2. CDR3 length: 18 amino acids. Germline CDR1 is LGHNA and CDR2 is YNFKEQ. V was pared by 2 bases and J by 4 bases, with 12 bases of the junction left unmatched.

There are a few counts of this clonotype. The chain recombines TRBV10-3 with TRBJ2-7; TRBD1 or TRBD2 may be the D gene (5 bases each). Trimming left V 6 bases short and J 1 base short, with 13 bases between. Germline CDR1 is ENHRY and CDR2 is SYGVKD. This CDR3 has 14 residues. The CDR3 protein is CAIRGTDNSYEQYF. CDR3 coding DNA: TGTGCCATCAGGGGGACGGATAATTCCTACGAGCAGTACTTC.

This clonotype was counted at least ten times. The V gene is TRBV20-1, the J gene TRBJ2-5, with 10 bases identical to TRBD1. This CDR3 comprises 14 residues. From germline, CDR1 is DFQATT and CDR2 SNEGSKA (reference sequence). J lost 5 bases, V lost 3 bases, and 6 bases had no gene match. For the CDR3, the DNA is TGCAGTGCTAGGGACAGGGGGTATTTCGAGACCCAGTACTTC. Protein: CSARDRGYFETQYF.

This clonotype came up many times. The chain employs TRBV3-1 and TRBJ2-7; 10 bases align to TRBD1. Germline V gene sequence: CDR1 LGHDT, CDR2 YNNKEL (reference sequence). The CDR3 sequence is 14 residues long. The ends lost 5 bases at V and 2 bases at J; junction bases unmatched: 3. CDR3 loop: CASSDGQGAYEQYF. In DNA, the CDR3 is TGTGCCAGCAGCGACGGACAGGGGGCCTACGAGCAGTACTTC.

This clonotype has a count of ten or more. The V call is TRBV2, the J call TRBJ2-5; 9 bases map to TRBD2. Trimming at V came to 0 bases and at J to 4 bases, leaving 6 bases not matched to a gene. The CDR3 contains 16 residues. Germline V gene data show CDR1 as SNHLY and CDR2 as FYNNEI. CDR3 nucleotides: TGTGCCAGCAGTGAAGCGAGAGCGGGGGGCGGAGAGACCCAGTACTTC. This sequence encodes CASSEARAGGGETQYF.

This clonotype was seen many times. This chain joins TRBV2 and TRBJ2-2; 7 bases agree with TRBD2. Germline V gene data show CDR1 as SNHLY and CDR2 as FYNNEI. The CDR3 consists of 18 residues. J lost 4 bases, V lost 6 bases, and 17 bases had no gene match. CDR3 DNA sequence: TGTGCCAGCAGCTATCCCTCGGACGGGGGGAGAGCCACCGGGGAGCTGTTTTTT. Amino acid sequence: CASSYPSDGGRATGELFF.

This clonotype has a count of ten or more. This chain joins TRBV18 and TRBJ2-5, with 11 positions matching TRBD2. The ends lost 0 bases at V and 6 bases at J; junction bases unmatched: 9. Germline V CDR1 and CDR2: KGHSH, LQKENI. This CDR3 is built from 17 residues. The CDR3 reads CASSPPEIAGGPQTQYF. CDR3 nucleotides: TGTGCCAGCTCACCACCGGAGATAGCGGGAGGGCCGCAGACCCAGTACTTC.

At least ten counts were recorded for this clonotype. The V gene is TRBV28, the J gene TRBJ2-1; 16 bases line up with TRBD2. CDR1 MDHEN and CDR2 SYDVKM come from the germline V gene. This CDR3 is 17 amino acids long. With 5 bases clipped from V and 4 bases from J, the junction kept 5 bases outside the gene matches. The CDR3 reads CASSAGLAGGAYNEQFF. CDR3 nucleotides: TGTGCCAGCAGTGCGGGACTAGCGGGGGGGGCTTACAATGAGCAGTTCTTC.

This clonotype has just a few counts. The rearrangement links TRBV18 to TRBJ2-4, with unresolved D. The ends were cut back, 3 bases at V and 0 bases at J, with 15 bases in the middle. CDR1 is KGHSH and CDR2 is LQKENI in the germline V gene. This CDR3 spans 17 amino acids. The CDR3 sequence is CASSPQPHYLAKNIQYF. CDR3 nucleotide sequence: TGTGCCAGCTCACCCCAACCTCATTATCTAGCCAAAAACATTCAGTACTTC. Variable domain in full (rest from reference TRBV18 and TRBJ2-4): NAGVMQNPRHLVRRRGQEARLRCSPMKGHSHVYWYRQLPEEGLKFMVYLQKENIIDESGMPKERFSAEFPKEGPSILRIQQVVRGDSAAYFCASSPQPHYLAKNIQYFGAGTRLSVL.

This clonotype has more than one count but fewer than ten. The V call is TRBV19, the J call TRBJ2-3, with 9 bases that match TRBD1. CDR1 LNHDA and CDR2 SQIVND come from the germline V gene (reference sequence). CDR3 length equals 14 residues. V dropped 5 bases and J dropped 4; count of bases not matched to a gene: 4. Here the CDR3 DNA reads TGTGCCAGTAGTTTGGACAGGGGTTCAGATACGCAGTATTTT. Translation gives CASSLDRGSDTQYF.

This clonotype was counted at least ten times. This chain joins TRBV7-6 and TRBJ1-2, with D hard to call. CDR1 and CDR2 from the germline V gene are SGHVS and FNYEAQ. V shed 5 bases and J shed 3 bases, with 16 bases lying between them. There are 15 residues in the CDR3. The CDR3 sequence is CASSPWVEGDYGYTF. The CDR3 DNA reads as TGTGCCAGCAGCCCGTGGGTGGAGGGTGACTATGGCTACACCTTC.

This clonotype showed up just a few times. The chain carries TRBV19 and TRBJ2-1, with 7 positions matching TRBD2. Germline CDR1 and CDR2: LNHDA and SQIVND (reference sequence). V lost 5 bases and J lost 0; bases outside the gene matches: 7. CDR3 length equals 16 residues. The CDR3 DNA sequence: TGTGCCAGTAGTGGGCTAGCGGCTAGCTCCTACAATGAGCAGTTCTTC. It specifies CASSGLAASSYNEQFF.

This clonotype was observed at least ten times. The chain recombines TRBV6-2 or TRBV6-3 with TRBJ1-5, with D perhaps matching TRBD1 (6 bases). V lost 2 bases and J 2 bases, leaving 10 bases between the germline ends. CDR1 and CDR2 (germline): MNHEY, SVGEGT. The CDR3 contains 15 residues. CDR3 loop: CASSYPDRRNQPQHF. CDR3 DNA sequence: TGTGCCAGCAGTTACCCGGACAGACGCAATCAGCCCCAGCATTTT.

In this sample, this clonotype turned up many times. The chain has TRBV12-3 or TRBV12-4 and TRBJ2-5; the D is unclear. This CDR3 has 15 residues. The V gene lost 5 bases and the J gene lost 0 bases, with 13 bases spanning the gap. The CDR3 DNA reads as TGTGCCAGCAGTCCCACCCCCCGGTACCAAGAGACCCAGTACTTC. It translates to CASSPTPRYQETQYF.